This T cell receptor (beta chain) stems from a study of T-cell memory formation after mild COVID-19. Across the study: TCR clusters largely stayed donor specific.

The study's findings and limits: Most CD4+ clones that shrank were in CM and EM, while CD8+ ones turned up in EMRA. Pre-infection memory contained some responding clones, which suggested that cross-reactive memory had joined.

Germline CDR1 is MGHRA and CDR2 is YSYEKL. CDR3 size: 21 residues. V shed 4 bases, J shed 1 base, and the junction held 22 bases outside the gene matches. Sample barcodes and UMIs were carried by the TCR alpha and TCR beta cDNA libraries that 5'RACE generated with constant-segment primers. Each CDR3 protein gets one entry after TCRdb re-called the 5' RACE reads with MiXCR. The table shows roughly 200,000 distinct CDR3 sequences, with 15% to 20% occurring only once. This clonotype was recorded once. Its specificity is not known. The sequence came from an adult woman who had mild COVID-19 (a few samples of this study predate the infection). Cell type and time point are not known. The sample was PBMCs or a T cell subset sorted from them (not recorded which). The chain employs TRBV4-1 and TRBJ1-3; TRBD1 matches at 7 bases. CDR3 amino acids: CASSLQFFGIGGYNSGNTIYF. Here the CDR3 DNA reads TGCGCCAGCAGCCTACAATTTTTCGGTATAGGGGGCTATAATTCTGGAAACACCATATATTTT.